One sample yielded the 6 T cell receptor beta chains listed below, sequenced in a study of relationships among human T cell subsets. Semiquantitative ARM-PCR amplified T cell receptor alpha and beta CDR3 regions from mRNA. In ARM-PCR, communal superprimers followed tagged nested gene-specific primers for exponential amplification. One entry per CDR3 protein results from TCRdb running MiXCR on the multiplex PCR reads. The table includes about 15,000 distinct CDR3 sequences, about 60% detected once. The sequencing sample was made of total T cells sorted from blood. These receptors all stem from a man in his forties or fifties in good health.

The chain recombines TRBV7-9 with TRBJ2-5; the D is unclear. With 2 bases removed from V and 10 bases from J, the gap between germline ends came to 14 bases. The CDR3 extends over 13 amino acids. Germline CDR1 SEHNR, CDR2 FQNEAQ (reference sequence). As DNA, the CDR3 is TGTGCCAGCAGCTTACGAGGCGGTCTGAGCCAGTACTTC. It specifies CASSLRGGLSQYF.

The chain links TRBV12-3 or TRBV12-4 to TRBJ2-5; the D gene is possibly TRBD1 (5 bases). V shed 2 bases and J shed 1 base, with 11 bases lying between them. The CDR3 runs to 15 residues. The DNA for the CDR3 is TGTGCCAGCAGTTTAAGTTCAGGGTTCCAAGAGACCCAGTACTTC. Amino acid sequence: CASSLSSGFQETQYF.

The rearrangement links TRBV6-5 to TRBJ2-1; TRBD2 matches 8 bases. The CDR3 runs 15 residues. Germline assignment: CDR1 MNHEY and CDR2 SVGAGI. With 6 bases clipped from V and 0 bases from J, the junction kept 4 bases outside the gene matches. The CDR3: CASSHSGASYNEQFF. CDR3 DNA sequence: TGTGCCAGCAGCCATAGCGGGGCCTCCTACAATGAGCAGTTCTTC.

This clonotype has just a few counts. The V and J genes are TRBV13 and TRBJ2-7; 10 positions match TRBD1. This CDR3 is built from 16 residues. Germline V gives CDR1 PRHDT, CDR2 FYEKMQ (reference sequence). The J segment lost 1 base and the V segment lost 1 base, leaving 4 bases of the junction unmatched. CDR3 protein: CASSLEGDRGSYEQYF. CDR3 nucleotide sequence: TGTGCCAGCAGCTTAGAAGGGGACAGGGGTTCCTACGAGCAGTACTTC.

The chain has TRBV6-1 and TRBJ2-3, with 7 bases lining up with TRBD1. V dropped 1 base and J dropped 4; count of bases not matched to a gene: 2. This CDR3 comprises 14 residues. Germline V CDR1 and CDR2: MNHNS, SASEGT. In DNA, the CDR3 is TGTGCCAGCAGTGAAGGACAGGGCCCAGATACGCAGTATTTT. This encodes CASSEGQGPDTQYF.

This clonotype was seen only a few times. The chain uses TRBV5-1 and TRBJ2-3; 7 bases are shared with TRBD1. The CDR3 has 15 residues. Looked up from germline, CDR1 is SGHRS and CDR2 is YFSETQ. V shed 3 bases, J shed 3 bases, and the junction held 7 bases outside the gene matches. CDR3 in DNA: TGCGCCAGCAGCTCCACAGGGGAAGAGACAGATACGCAGTATTTT. Protein: CASSSTGEETDTQYF. Based on the CDR3 plus reference TRBV5-1 and TRBJ2-3, the full variable domain is KAGVTQTPRYLIKTRGQQVTLSCSPISGHRSVSWYQQTPGQGLQFLFEYFSETQRNKGNFPGRFSGRQFSNSRSEMNVSTLELGDSALYLCASSSTGEETDTQYFGPGTRLTVL.